Sequencing of this T cell receptor (beta chain) was carried out in a study of PD-1 blockade in classical Hodgkin lymphoma. Findings of the study overall: Some patients began nivolumab under 1 year after ASCT. These patients were excluded from later analyses. Newly diagnosed patients reportedly trailed healthy donors in baseline TCR diversity. Complete responders had baseline diversity similar to newly diagnosed patients.

CDR3 length: 11 residues. The V end was cut by 4 bases, the J end by 7 bases, with 10 bases between. The germline V gene encodes CDR1 SQVTM and CDR2 ANQGSEA. As for this clone: Its target is unknown.

TCRdb's table, derived via immunoSEQ multiplex PCR, lists solely in-frame clones and lacks some. The sample includes more than 90,000 clones, about three quarters of them seen just once. The time point was: cycle 4 day 1 (C4D1), after about 6 weeks of nivolumab. The patients all showed relapse after autologous stem cell transplantation, while their brentuximab vedotin exposure varied. This specimen was peripheral blood mononuclear cells (PBMCs), taken before the fourth cycle of nivolumab. The chain links TRBV29-1 to TRBJ2-5; D gene ambiguous. The clonotype was recovered from a human donor with classical Hodgkin lymphoma. The CDR3 DNA reads TGCAGCGTTGCCCCGACCAGGACCCAGTACTTC. It yields the protein CSVAPTRTQYF.